A single T cell receptor beta chain is shown here with its context. Its antigen is not known. This sample was included in a study of post-analysis software for immune sequencing data. Study context: Patients had relapsing-remitting, secondary progressive or progressive-relapsing multiple sclerosis; some lacked subtype. General observations from the study: Four or five TRBV segments, TRBV5-6, TRBV5-1 and TRBV20-1 among them, were found more frequent in patients than controls. When compared against controls, multiple sclerosis patients showed significantly lower normalized Chao1 diversity. Samples from a shared batch, those prepared together, strongly co-clustered by F measure.

Tagging with unique molecular identifiers was a feature of the TCR beta cDNA libraries. The source material, about 0.85 to 11 million T cells, gave rise to 510,000 or so cDNA molecules. MiXCR, run by TCRdb on the PCR reads, gives a single entry per CDR3 protein. The data show more than 500,000 distinct CDR3 sequences, approximately 31% seen once. Per germline, CDR1 SGHAT and CDR2 FQNNGV. Trimming removed 5 bases from V and 9 bases from J; junction bases left unmatched: 4. The CDR3 has 13 residues. The sequence derives from a girl aged 2-17 years with multiple sclerosis. Sequenced material: blood. The chain links TRBV11-2 to TRBJ1-6, with TRBD1 matching over 7 bases. The CDR3 sequence: CASSADRVSPLHF. Here the CDR3 DNA reads TGTGCCAGCAGCGCCGACAGGGTTTCACCCCTCCACTTT.